The rows below give T cell receptor beta chains drawn from one sample of a study of T cells in Graves' hyperthyroidism and ophthalmopathy. Each CDR3 protein gets one entry after TCRdb re-called the multiplex PCR reads with MiXCR. The data show roughly 380,000 distinct CDR3 sequences, about 15% seen once. The sequenced sample consisted of blood. The source is a woman aged 55-70 years with Graves' hyperthyroidism. Both conserved end residues are part of each CDR3. A D gene is named only where the DNA matches it firmly. Some rows mark clone size as missing; the rest say once, few, many or name a class of expanded clone.

d_call j_call v_call clone_size cdr3_aa cdr3_nt
- TRBJ1-1 TRBV11-1 many CASSHISGTQNTEAFF TGTGCCAGCAGCCATATCTCCGGGACGCAGAACACTGAAGCTTTCTTT
- TRBJ2-4 TRBV7-9 few CASSLGGNKNIQYF TGTGCCAGCAGCTTGGGCGGGAACAAAAACATTCAGTACTTC
- TRBJ1-2 TRBV7-6 - CASSPDINYGYTF TGTGCCAGCAGCCCAGACATTAACTATGGCTACACCTTC
- TRBJ2-5 TRBV7-7 - CASSLQSTGAEETQYF TGTGCTAGCAGCTTACAGTCAACGGGGGCGGAAGAGACCCAGTACTTC
- TRBJ2-1 TRBV30 many CAWKERASYNEQFF TGTGCCTGGAAGGAGCGGGCCTCCTACAATGAGCAGTTCTTC
TRBD1 TRBJ1-2 TRBV20-1 many CSAPAGQGFSYTF TGCAGTGCTCCTGCAGGACAGGGGTTTAGCTACACCTTC
- TRBJ2-5 TRBV6-1 many CASSAGRTGGAQYF TGTGCCAGCAGTGCGGGCCGGACCGGTGGGGCCCAGTACTTC
- TRBJ2-1 TRBV4-2 many CASSQEFRAAPYNEQFF TGTGCCAGCAGCCAAGAGTTCCGAGCGGCCCCCTACAATGAGCAGTTCTTC
TRBD2 TRBJ2-5 TRBV6-5 once CASSYYKSGTSGRLQETQYF TGTGCCAGCAGTTACTACAAATCCGGGACTAGCGGGAGGTTGCAAGAGACCCAGTACTTC
TRBD2 TRBJ2-4 TRBV6-1 few CASTPSAGGVGKNIQYF TGTGCCAGCACCCCCTCGGCGGGGGGAGTTGGCAAAAACATTCAGTACTTC
TRBD2 TRBJ2-1 TRBV3-1 many CASSQTSGRADEQFF TGTGCCAGCAGCCAAACTAGCGGGAGGGCCGATGAGCAGTTCTTC
- TRBJ2-1 TRBV7-3 - CASSRRAGTAYNEQFF TGTGCCAGCAGCCGCCGGGCGGGAACGGCCTACAATGAGCAGTTCTTC
- TRBJ2-5 TRBV11-3 many CASSIVGQETQYF TGTGCCAGCAGCATTGTTGGTCAAGAGACCCAGTACTTC
- TRBJ1-1 TRBV6-1 many CASRWTVRNTEAFF TGTGCCAGCAGGTGGACAGTTCGGAACACTGAAGCTTTCTTT
- TRBJ2-6 TRBV6-1 many CASGRLRGGAAGANVLTF TGTGCCAGCGGACGGCTGAGGGGGGGGGCGGCTGGGGCCAACGTCCTGACTTTC
TRBD2 TRBJ2-5 TRBV7-8 many CASSNPGLAEAETQYF TGTGCCAGCAGCAACCCGGGACTAGCGGAGGCGGAGACCCAGTACTTC
TRBD1 TRBJ1-1 TRBV29-1 - CSVGGAQSTGLAEVFF TGCAGCGTCGGGGGGGCCCAATCGACAGGGCTCGCTGAAGTTTTCTTT
- TRBJ1-3 TRBV6-1 - CASSGSQGGNTIYF TGTGCCAGCAGCGGCAGCCAGGGGGGAAACACCATATATTTT
- TRBJ1-1 TRBV5-1 many CASSLAGGGTEAFF TGCGCCAGCAGCTTGGCCGGCGGAGGAACTGAAGCTTTCTTT
- TRBJ1-4 TRBV18 - CASSPGVDEKLFF TGTGCCAGCTCACCAGGGGTGGATGAAAAACTGTTTTTT
TRBD1 TRBJ1-6 TRBV20-1 - CSAKPTGSGYNSPLHF TGCAGTGCCAAACCGACAGGGTCGGGCTATAATTCACCCCTCCACTTT
- TRBJ1-3 TRBV30 many CAWSVISGNTIYF TGTGCCTGGAGTGTCATCTCTGGAAACACCATATATTTT
- TRBJ2-5 TRBV3-1 many CASSPLGRAETQYF TGTGCCAGCAGCCCACTGGGACGGGCTGAGACCCAGTACTTC
- TRBJ1-5 TRBV4-1 few CASSQARGFGQPQHF TGCGCCAGCAGCCAAGCCAGGGGTTTCGGTCAGCCCCAGCATTTT
- TRBJ2-2 TRBV20-1 many CSARSQNTGELFF TGCAGTGCTAGATCCCAGAACACCGGGGAGCTGTTTTTT
TRBD1 TRBJ2-7 TRBV6-5 few CASSYHRGSGEQYF TGTGCCAGCAGTTACCACAGGGGTTCAGGCGAGCAGTACTTC
- TRBJ2-7 TRBV20-1 few CSARGVADEQYF TGCAGTGCTAGAGGGGTAGCGGACGAGCAGTACTTC
- TRBJ1-1 TRBV30 few CAWGEGGSMNTEAFF TGTGCCTGGGGAGAAGGGGGGTCCATGAACACTGAAGCTTTCTTT
- TRBJ2-1 TRBV30 many CAGRGLQGHRDYNEQFF TGTGCCGGGAGGGGGTTACAAGGTCACCGGGACTACAATGAGCAGTTCTTC
- TRBJ2-2 TRBV7-8 - CASRYAANTGELFF TGTGCCAGCCGATACGCAGCGAACACCGGGGAGCTGTTTTTT
TRBD2 TRBJ2-3 TRBV10-1 many CASSAGGLTDTQYF TGCGCCAGCAGTGCGGGGGGGCTCACAGATACGCAGTATTTT
TRBD2 TRBJ2-7 TRBV20-1 - CSAPGLAVPYEQYF TGCAGTGCTCCTGGACTAGCGGTTCCCTACGAGCAGTACTTC
- TRBJ1-2 TRBV30 many CAWSDPTNYGYTF TGTGCCTGGAGTGACCCCACAAACTATGGCTACACCTTC
- TRBJ2-2 TRBV19 - CASSIVASATTGELFF TGTGCCAGTAGTATAGTGGCTAGCGCGACCACCGGGGAGCTGTTTTTT
TRBD2 TRBJ2-7 TRBV6-1 - CASSTGTSGGPYEQYF TGTGCCAGCAGTACCGGGACTAGCGGGGGACCCTACGAGCAGTACTTC
- TRBJ2-5 TRBV3-1 many CASSQDWDPQETQYF TGTGCCAGCAGCCAAGATTGGGACCCTCAAGAGACCCAGTACTTC
- TRBJ2-4 TRBV20-1 - CSARSGGGNIQYF TGCAGTGCTAGATCTGGTGGGGGAAACATTCAGTACTTC
TRBD1 TRBJ1-2 TRBV7-8 few CASSKRRDRPVYGYTF TGTGCCAGCAGCAAAAGACGGGACAGGCCGGTCTATGGCTACACCTTC
TRBD1 TRBJ1-1 TRBV9 - CASSGGRDRVVTTEAFF TGTGCCAGCAGCGGAGGCCGGGACAGGGTGGTTACCACTGAAGCTTTCTTT
TRBD1 TRBJ2-2 TRBV25-1 many CASSEATRQGFRGNGELFF TGTGCCAGCAGTGAAGCCACTCGACAGGGCTTCAGGGGGAACGGGGAGCTGTTTTTT
- TRBJ2-5 TRBV3-1 many CASSAGETQYF TGTGCCAGCAGCGCCGGGGAGACCCAGTACTTC
TRBD1 TRBJ1-3 TRBV5-1 - CASSLTGGRGNTIYF TGCGCCAGCAGCTTAACAGGGGGCCGTGGAAACACCATATATTTT
TRBD2 TRBJ2-2 TRBV2 many CASRPGTTHTGELFF TGTGCCAGCAGACCCGGGACTACCCACACCGGGGAGCTGTTTTTT
TRBD2 TRBJ2-1 TRBV9 - CASSVGHRGSSYNEQFF TGTGCCAGCAGCGTAGGCCACCGCGGGAGCTCCTACAATGAGCAGTTCTTC
- TRBJ1-2 TRBV20-1 - CSGWVGVGYTF TGCAGTGGGTGGGTAGGGGTTGGCTACACCTTC
TRBD2 TRBJ2-7 TRBV9 many CASSASPGLAGDPGYEQYF TGTGCCAGCAGCGCCAGTCCGGGACTAGCGGGAGATCCAGGCTACGAGCAGTACTTC
- TRBJ2-3 TRBV3-1 many CASSQPSKSTDTQYF TGTGCCAGCAGCCAACCTAGCAAAAGCACAGATACGCAGTATTTT
- TRBJ2-1 TRBV20-1 many CSARDGQAGPYNEQFF TGCAGTGCTAGAGATGGGCAAGCGGGTCCCTACAATGAGCAGTTCTTC
- TRBJ1-1 TRBV10-2 few CAIKLGLNTEAFF TGCGCCATCAAACTTGGGCTGAACACTGAGGCTTTCTTT
TRBD1 TRBJ1-5 TRBV12-3/TRBV12-4 many CASSLSRGNQPQHF TGTGCCAGCAGTTTAAGCAGGGGGAACCAGCCCCAGCATTTT
TRBD2 TRBJ2-5 TRBV5-1 few CASSLEASGEQETQYF TGCGCCAGCAGCTTGGAGGCTAGCGGGGAACAAGAGACCCAGTACTTC